Shown below are 4 T cell receptor beta chains from a single sample sequenced in a study of blood T cell repertoires in COVID-19. Sequencing used immunoSEQ multiplex PCR; TCRdb keeps in-frame clones, though not all of them. Of 65,000 to 85,000 clones listed, roughly 91% are singletons. The sample was peripheral blood. The receptors were gathered from a human donor in a cohort sampled during active COVID-19.

This clone was detected once. The V call is TRBV4-3, the J call TRBJ2-5; D not resolved. This CDR3 is 13 amino acids long. V gave up 4 bases and J gave up 3 bases, with 9 bases separating them. CDR1 is LGHNA and CDR2 is YSLEER in the germline V gene. The CDR3 nucleotides read TGCGCCAGCAGCCGACAACACGAAGAGACCCAGTACTTC. Translated: CASSRQHEETQYF.

This chain links TRBV4-2 with TRBJ2-7; D is undetermined. There are 15 residues in the CDR3. V was cut by 0 bases and J by 0 bases, with 9 bases left in between. In germline, CDR1 is LGHNA, CDR2 YNFKEQ. CDR3 bases: TGTGCCAGCAGCCAAGATGTGAGAGCCTCCTACGAGCAGTACTTC. Its protein is CASSQDVRASYEQYF.

This clone was recorded once. The CDR3 is CASSQDGAGGNTDTQYF. DNA for the CDR3: TGTGCCAGCAGCCAAGATGGAGCGGGGGGAAACACAGATACGCAGTATTTT. The J gene is TRBJ2-3, the V gene TRBV3-1 (or the pseudogene TRBV3-2); 9 nucleotides match TRBD2. Per the germline V gene, CDR1 is LGHDT and CDR2 is YNNKEL (reference sequence). The CDR3 has 17 amino acids. With 0 bases clipped from V and 2 bases from J, the junction kept 6 bases outside the gene matches.

The chain is built from TRBV19 and TRBJ2-1; 8 positions agree with TRBD2. Losses at the gene ends were 10 bases for V and 5 bases for J; bases not matched to a gene: 7. The CDR3 spans 13 residues. Germline V gives CDR1 LNHDA, CDR2 SQIVND (reference sequence). The CDR3 DNA is TGTGCCACAAGCGGGGGATCAAACAATGAGCAGTTCTTC. This sequence encodes CATSGGSNNEQFF.